The clone carrying this T cell receptor beta chain was detected only a few times. Its antigen is still unknown. Trimming shortened V by 5 bases and J by 7 bases, and 15 bases separated the two germline ends. The CDR3 is made up of 14 amino acids. Germline-derived CDR1 and CDR2 are LNHNV and YYDKDF (reference sequence). These data are taken from a study of shared clonotypes between healthy human individuals. At the level of the study: Each donor's CD8 memory used one plate, CD8 naive two, each CD4 subset three. Findings and limits, study-wide: Non-shared clonotypes displayed generation probabilities falling below those of clonotypes present in all four donors.

It was across several immunoSEQ plates that each subset's genomic DNA was evenly split. In the authors' methods: Junction-only sequences without quality scores were provided by ImmunoSEQ, so filtering was different. Sequencing was performed with immunoSEQ multiplex PCR; in TCRdb, only in-frame clones are kept and a portion is missing. That table supplies the V and J calls and clone size; D and trimming were determined from the DNA. The profile shows approximately 100,000 clones, about 66% of them singletons. This TCR was sampled from a woman under 40 in good health. The sequenced material came from memory CD8+ T cells sorted from blood. The subset: CD45RO+ cells pooled with CCR7-negative TemRA cells. J is TRBJ2-1 and V is TRBV15, with D possibly TRBD2 on 5 matching bases. CDR3 DNA sequence: TGTGCCACCAGCCGATGGACTGTGAGTAATGAGCAGTTCTTC. Amino acid sequence: CATSRWTVSNEQFF.